Described below is a single T cell receptor beta chain sequence and its context. The data originate from a study of cytomegalovirus exposure and HLA in healthy donors. From germline, CDR1 is SGHVS and CDR2 FQNEAQ. The CDR3 totals 16 residues. V was pared by 0 bases and J by 3 bases, with 11 bases between. The donors were in the roughly 130-subject validation cohort, distinct from the 666-subject first cohort. Generated by immunoSEQ multiplex PCR, the TCRdb table keeps only in-frame clones and is missing some. The table has 65,000 to 75,000 clones, 94% seen once. The sequence came from a man aged 18 to 29 in good health and CMV-seropositive. The specimen was PBMCs. The rearrangement links TRBV7-8 to TRBJ1-4, with D hard to call. CDR3 sequence reads: CASSLARAAANEKLFF. CDR3 DNA sequence: TGTGCCAGCAGCTTAGCGCGGGCAGCCGCTAATGAAAAACTGTTTTTT.